This T cell receptor beta chain was obtained from a study of T cell repertoires in cytomegalovirus infection. Study-level background: It was the public TCR beta signatures that indicated both CMV infection and matching HLA type.

Study-level findings and limits: The ex vivo response was dominated by HLA-C-restricted CMV-specific TCR beta clonotypes. The cumulative frequency of public TCR beta families identified carriers of CMV plus the relevant HLA.

TCRdb re-called the reads through MiXCR, storing one row per CDR3 protein. The sample has 560,000 or so distinct CDR3 sequences, 16% seen once. This clonotype has at least ten counts. No antigen is known for it. Germline CDR1 LGHNT, CDR2 FRNRAP. The germline V and J ends were trimmed by 5 bases and 3 bases, with 11 bases remaining between them. The CDR3 is 14 residues long. The chain is built from TRBV12-5 and TRBJ1-5; TRBD1 is a possible D gene (5 bases). This TCR came from a human donor in good health (CMV status not recorded). Some clones in this sample may be carry-over from other donors' samples. The sequencing input was CD8+ T cells from PBMCs. CDR3 in amino acids: CASGPQGFNQPQHF. CDR3 nucleotide sequence: TGTGCTAGTGGTCCCCAGGGATTCAATCAGCCCCAGCATTTT.